The 16 T cell receptor beta chains below all came from one sample that was sequenced in a study of T cells in Graves' hyperthyroidism and ophthalmopathy. Using RNA transcripts as the source, TCR beta CDR3 regions were amplified. The HTBI primer set drove a first-round RT-PCR of the TCR CDR3. Each CDR3 protein is one row after TCRdb ran MiXCR on the multiplex PCR reads. The table lists 360,000 or so distinct CDR3 sequences, 15% to 20% of them singletons. Sequences were obtained from blood. The receptors originated from a woman in her thirties or forties with Graves' ophthalmopathy.

This clonotype was seen repeatedly, ten times or more. J is TRBJ2-2 and V is TRBV6-2 or TRBV6-3; TRBD2 might be the D (5 bases). The CDR3 extends over 13 amino acids. CDR1 is MNHEY, CDR2 SVGEGT, per germline. The ends were cut back, 6 bases at V and 7 bases at J, with 12 bases in the middle. The CDR3 DNA follows: TGTGCCAGCAGGCCGGGGAGCCGCGGGGAGCTGTTTTTT. It codes for CASRPGSRGELFF.

Many counts were recorded for this clonotype. The V gene is TRBV6-2 or TRBV6-3, the J gene TRBJ1-1; D gene ambiguous. The germline CDR1 and CDR2 sequences are MNHEY and SVGEGT. V was trimmed by 8 bases and J by 0 bases, leaving 10 bases between them. The CDR3 extends over 13 amino acids. This CDR3 is CASVGRMNTEAFF. DNA of the CDR3: TGTGCCAGCGTTGGCCGGATGAACACTGAAGCTTTCTTT.

V gene TRBV10-3 combines with J gene TRBJ1-5; D is perhaps TRBD1 (5 bases). Germline V lookup: CDR1 ENHRY, CDR2 SYGVKD. Trimming pared 0 bases from V and 12 bases from J, leaving 9 bases between. The CDR3 extends over 12 amino acids. The CDR3 spells CAISESEGLQHF. The CDR3 nucleotides are TGTGCCATCAGTGAGTCGGAGGGGCTCCAGCATTTT.

J is TRBJ1-2 and V is TRBV7-9, with a weak D call TRBD1 (5 bases). V lost 4 bases and J lost 7, with 16 bases in between. This CDR3 region has 14 residues. Looked up from germline, CDR1 is SEHNR and CDR2 is FQNEAQ (reference sequence). The CDR3 coding sequence is TGTGCCAGCAGCTCAAATCGACAGTACTCTGGCTACACCTTC. Translating gives CASSSNRQYSGYTF.

The chain has TRBV11-2 and TRBJ1-6, with unresolved D. The CDR3 contains 13 residues. Between the trimmed V and J ends, which lost 2 bases and 10 bases, there was a span of 9 bases. Germline CDR1 and CDR2: SGHAT and FQNNGV. DNA for the CDR3: TGTGCCAGCAGCTTACGTAGAGGATCACCCCTCCACTTT. Translating gives CASSLRRGSPLHF.

Details on this clonotype: One junction end disagrees with the germline gene, perhaps due to a read error. This chain uses TRBV24-1 with TRBJ2-4, with 7 bases matching TRBD1. In germline, CDR1 is KGHDR, CDR2 SFDVKD. The CDR3 length is 14 residues. The CDR3: CATSVKGARNIRYF. CDR3 sequence (DNA): TGTGCCACCAGTGTGAAGGGGGCTAGGAACATTCGGTACTTC.

This clonotype has ten or more counts. The CDR3 is CASSQEQGTGGMYEQYF. The DNA for the CDR3 is TGCGCCAGCAGCCAAGAACAGGGTACAGGGGGCATGTACGAGCAGTACTTC. The V and J genes are TRBV4-1 and TRBJ2-7; TRBD1 matches at 9 bases. This CDR3 is built from 17 residues. V lost 0 bases, J lost 4 bases, and 10 bases stayed unmatched. The germline V gene has CDR1 MGHRA and CDR2 YSYEKL.

V is TRBV15 and J is TRBJ1-1; tentatively, D is TRBD1 (5 bases). This CDR3 is built from 18 residues. V dropped 0 bases and J dropped 1 base, with 18 bases sitting between them. CDR1 and CDR2 from the germline V gene are LNHNV and YYDKDF (reference sequence). CDR3 nucleotide sequence: TGTGCCACCAGCAGAGATGCTTCGGCAGGGACTAGGAACACTGAAGCTTTCTTT. This sequence encodes CATSRDASAGTRNTEAFF. Supplemented by reference TRBV15 and TRBJ1-1, the full variable domain reads DAMVIQNPRYQVTQFGKPVTLSCSQTLNHNVMYWYQQKSSQAPKLLFHYYDKDFNNEADTPDNFQSRRPNTSFCFLDIRSPGLGDTAMYLCATSRDASAGTRNTEAFFGQGTRLTVV.

This clonotype was counted at least ten times. The chain has TRBV28 and TRBJ2-5, with 8 bases fitting TRBD1. Trimming removed 3 bases from V and 3 bases from J; junction bases left unmatched: 9. Looked up from germline, CDR1 is MDHEN and CDR2 is SYDVKM. The CDR3 runs 16 residues. Here the CDR3 reads CASSFSWTGYEETQYF. CDR3 nucleotides: TGTGCCAGCAGTTTTAGTTGGACAGGGTATGAAGAGACCCAGTACTTC.

This clonotype was seen repeatedly, ten times or more. The chain uses TRBV6-1 and TRBJ2-6; no firm D call. V was clipped by 5 bases and J by 4 bases, with 9 bases between them. The CDR3 contains 14 residues. CDR1 MNHNS and CDR2 SASEGT come from the germline V gene. The CDR3 region has the DNA TGTGCCAGCAGTCCCGGGTCGGGGGCCAACGTCCTGACTTTC. Protein: CASSPGSGANVLTF.

This clonotype was counted ten times or more. The genes are TRBV20-1 and TRBJ1-5; D perhaps matches TRBD1 (6 bases). Germline values: CDR1 DFQATT, CDR2 SNEGSKA (reference sequence). V lost 4 bases to trimming and J lost 5 bases, with 15 bases between them. This CDR3 region has 14 residues. The CDR3 is CSATPRDTDQPQHF. CDR3 sequence (DNA): TGCAGTGCTACTCCCCGGGACACCGATCAGCCCCAGCATTTT.

This chain links TRBV2 with TRBJ2-5; 12 bases map to TRBD2. V was clipped by 7 bases and J by 4 bases; unmatched bases: 4. The CDR3 has 14 amino acids. The V gene's germline CDR1 is SNHLY and CDR2 FYNNEI. The CDR3 sequence: CASTTSGSRETQYF. Written as DNA, the CDR3 is TGTGCCAGCACGACTAGCGGGAGCCGAGAGACCCAGTACTTC.

There are many counts of this clonotype. The chain employs TRBV4-3 and TRBJ1-5; D unresolved. CDR1 LGHNA and CDR2 YSLEER come from the germline V gene. Trimming shortened V by 10 bases and J by 5 bases, and 6 bases separated the two germline ends. The CDR3 has 10 amino acids. CDR3 sequence reads: CATTDQPQHF. The DNA of the CDR3 is TGCGCCACCACCGATCAGCCCCAGCATTTT.

As to this clonotype: It may be a read error: a sequence one base away is much more abundant. The CDR3 is CASRGSGGSYEQYF. In DNA, the CDR3 is TGTGCCAGCAGGGGATCGGGAGGCTCCTACGAGCAGTACTTC. The chain joins TRBV6-1 to TRBJ2-7, with 7 bases aligning to TRBD2. This CDR3 is built from 14 residues. Germline V gene data show CDR1 as MNHNS and CDR2 as SASEGT. The V and J ends lost 6 bases and 0 bases, in that order; junction bases with no gene match: 5.

In its sample, this clonotype was seen a few times. The rearrangement uses TRBV13 and TRBJ2-7, with 11 bases fitting TRBD2. CDR3 length: 18 residues. V lost 5 bases and J lost 7; bases outside the gene matches: 19. CDR1 and CDR2 (germline): PRHDT, FYEKMQ (reference sequence). In DNA, the CDR3 is TGTGCCAGCAGCGGGTCCGGGACTAGCGGCAGCGGGCTCGGGGAGCAGTACTTC. It translates to CASSGSGTSGSGLGEQYF.

As for this clonotype: Compared with germline, one end of the junction differs, possibly owing to a read error. This sequence joins TRBV7-3 and TRBJ1-2; TRBD1 agrees at 9 bases. This CDR3 region has 16 residues. CDR1 is SGHTA, CDR2 FQGTGA, per germline. CDR3 in amino acids: CAISTRGDREFRGYTF. Here the CDR3 DNA reads TGTGCCATCAGCACAAGAGGGGACAGGGAGTTTCGCGGCTACACCTTC.